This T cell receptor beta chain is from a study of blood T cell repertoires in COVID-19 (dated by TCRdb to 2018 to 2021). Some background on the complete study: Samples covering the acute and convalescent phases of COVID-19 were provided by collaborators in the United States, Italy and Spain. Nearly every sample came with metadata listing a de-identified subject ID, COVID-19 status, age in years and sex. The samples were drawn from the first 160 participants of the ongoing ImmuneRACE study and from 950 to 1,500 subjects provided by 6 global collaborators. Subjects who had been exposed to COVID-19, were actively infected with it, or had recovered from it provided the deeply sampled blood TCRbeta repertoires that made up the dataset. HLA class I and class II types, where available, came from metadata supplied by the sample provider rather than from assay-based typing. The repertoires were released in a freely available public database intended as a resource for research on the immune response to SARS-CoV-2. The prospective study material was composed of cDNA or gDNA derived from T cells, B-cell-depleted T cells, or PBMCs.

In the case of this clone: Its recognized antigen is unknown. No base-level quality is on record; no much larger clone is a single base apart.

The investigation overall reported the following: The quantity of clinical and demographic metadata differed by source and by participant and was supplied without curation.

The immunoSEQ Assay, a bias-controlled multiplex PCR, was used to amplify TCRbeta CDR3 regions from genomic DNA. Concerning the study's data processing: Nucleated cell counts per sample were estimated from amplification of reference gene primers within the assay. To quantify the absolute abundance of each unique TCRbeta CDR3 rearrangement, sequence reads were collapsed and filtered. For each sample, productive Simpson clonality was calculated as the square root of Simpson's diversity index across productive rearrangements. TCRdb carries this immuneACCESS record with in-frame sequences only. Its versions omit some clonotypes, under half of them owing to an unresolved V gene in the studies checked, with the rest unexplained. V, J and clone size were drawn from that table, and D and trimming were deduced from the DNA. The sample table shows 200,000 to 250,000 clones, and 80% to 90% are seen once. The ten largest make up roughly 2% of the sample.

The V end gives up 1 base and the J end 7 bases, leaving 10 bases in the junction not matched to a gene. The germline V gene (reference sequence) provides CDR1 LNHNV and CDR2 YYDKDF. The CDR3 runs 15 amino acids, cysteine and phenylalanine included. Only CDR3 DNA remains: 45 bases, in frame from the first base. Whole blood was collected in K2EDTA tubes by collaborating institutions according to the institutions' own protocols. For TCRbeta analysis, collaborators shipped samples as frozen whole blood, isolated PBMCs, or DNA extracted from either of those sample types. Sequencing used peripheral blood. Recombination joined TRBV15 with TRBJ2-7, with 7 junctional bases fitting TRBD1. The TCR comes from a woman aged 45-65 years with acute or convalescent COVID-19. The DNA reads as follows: TGTGCCACCAGCAGAGTCATAGGGGGCGCAGGGGAGCAGTACTTC. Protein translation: CATSRVIGGAGEQYF.